This TCR beta chain derives from a study of response to subunit inactivated influenza vaccine. Study-wide results and limits: Researchers suggested that each seasonal influenza vaccination recruits few new T cells.

Germline-derived CDR1 and CDR2 are MNHNS and SASEGT. V was clipped by 6 bases and J by 10 bases, with 16 bases between them. The CDR3 covers 14 residues. In regard to this clonotype: The antigen remains undetermined.

TCRdb reanalysed the RT-PCR reads using MiXCR and keeps one entry per CDR3 protein. The sample holds more than 700,000 distinct CDR3 sequences, approximately 21% seen once. This clonotype was sampled from a middle-aged man who received an inactivated influenza vaccine. Sequenced here: PBMCs from blood, sampled about 5 days after vaccination. This chain links TRBV6-1 with TRBJ1-6; D is uncertain. CDR3 DNA: TGTGCCAGCAGGCAAATTTCAGCCGGCTCACCCCTCCACTTT. It codes for CASRQISAGSPLHF.